The clone carrying this TCR beta chain has ten or more counts. As yet, its antigen is unknown. Researchers took RNA transcripts and amplified the TCR beta CDR3 regions from them. First-round RT-PCR with HTBI primers amplified the TCR CDR3 region. TCRdb independently ran MiXCR on the multiplex PCR reads; one entry per CDR3 protein. Altogether under 400,000 distinct CDR3 sequences are present, around 15% being singletons, with the ten largest covering roughly 20%. This sample is drawn from a study of T cells in Graves' hyperthyroidism and ophthalmopathy. Study-level background: Peripheral blood was obtained at initial diagnosis, preceding any treatment.

Whole-study results and caveats: Separating ophthalmopathy from stable hyperthyroidism was achieved by a 13 V-J model.

The length of the CDR3 is 13 residues. Germline lookup yields CDR1 MDHEN and CDR2 SYDVKM. V lost 6 bases, J lost 6 bases, and 7 bases stayed unmatched. Isolation of PBMCs was performed on roughly 9 ml fresh peripheral blood. The sequence was collected from a woman aged 60-75 years with Graves' ophthalmopathy. The source material was blood. J is TRBJ2-7 and V is TRBV28; 8 bases match TRBD2. CDR3 amino acids: CASRPPGLGEQYF. The CDR3 coding sequence is TGTGCCAGCAGACCCCCGGGACTAGGCGAGCAGTACTTC.